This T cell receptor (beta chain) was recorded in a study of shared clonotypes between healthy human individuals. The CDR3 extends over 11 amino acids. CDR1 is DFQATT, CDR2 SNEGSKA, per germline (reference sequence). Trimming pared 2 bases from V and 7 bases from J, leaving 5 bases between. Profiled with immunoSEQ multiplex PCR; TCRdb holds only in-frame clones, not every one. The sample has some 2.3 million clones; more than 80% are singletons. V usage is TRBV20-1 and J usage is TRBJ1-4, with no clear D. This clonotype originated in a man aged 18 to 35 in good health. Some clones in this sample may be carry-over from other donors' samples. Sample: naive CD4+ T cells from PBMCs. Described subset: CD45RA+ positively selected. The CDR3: CSARQVEKLFF. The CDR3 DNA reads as TGCAGTGCTAGACAGGTTGAAAAACTGTTTTTT.